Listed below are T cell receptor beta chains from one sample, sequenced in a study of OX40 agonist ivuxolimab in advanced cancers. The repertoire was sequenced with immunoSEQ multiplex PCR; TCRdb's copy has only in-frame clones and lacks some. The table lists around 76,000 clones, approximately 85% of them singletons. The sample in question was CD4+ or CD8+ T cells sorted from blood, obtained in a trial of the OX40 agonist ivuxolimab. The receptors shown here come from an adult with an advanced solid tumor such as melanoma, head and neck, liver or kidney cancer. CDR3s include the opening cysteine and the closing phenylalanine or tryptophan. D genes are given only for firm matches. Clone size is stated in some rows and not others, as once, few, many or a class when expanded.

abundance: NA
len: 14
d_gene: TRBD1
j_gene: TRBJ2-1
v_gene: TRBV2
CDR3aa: CASRAGQGGNEQFF
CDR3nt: TGTGCCAGCAGGGCGGGACAGGGAGGCAATGAGCAGTTCTTC

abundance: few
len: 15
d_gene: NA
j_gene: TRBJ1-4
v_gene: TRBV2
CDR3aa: CASRGPTTTNEKLFF
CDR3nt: TGTGCCAGCAGGGGACCCACGACAACTAATGAAAAACTGTTTTTT

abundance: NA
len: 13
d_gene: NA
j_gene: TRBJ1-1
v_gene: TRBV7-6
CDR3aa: CASSLAENTEAFF
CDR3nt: TGTGCCAGCAGCTTAGCCGAGAACACTGAAGCTTTCTTT

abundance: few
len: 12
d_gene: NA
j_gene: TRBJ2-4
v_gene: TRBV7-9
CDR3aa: CASSRGAGVKYF
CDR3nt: TGTGCCAGCAGCCGTGGGGCAGGGGTCAAGTACTTC

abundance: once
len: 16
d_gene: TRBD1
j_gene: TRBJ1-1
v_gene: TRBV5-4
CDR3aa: CASSLPGGVGNTEAFF
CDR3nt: TGTGCCAGCAGCCTCCCAGGGGGCGTAGGGAACACTGAAGCTTTCTTT

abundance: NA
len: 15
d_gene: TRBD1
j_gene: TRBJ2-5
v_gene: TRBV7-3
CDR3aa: CASSTRQGSQETQYF
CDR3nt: TGTGCCAGCAGCACACGACAGGGTTCCCAAGAGACCCAGTACTTC

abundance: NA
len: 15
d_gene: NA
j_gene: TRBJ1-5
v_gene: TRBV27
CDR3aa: CASSLFRASNQPQHF
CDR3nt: TGTGCCAGCAGTTTATTCAGGGCCAGCAATCAGCCCCAGCATTTT

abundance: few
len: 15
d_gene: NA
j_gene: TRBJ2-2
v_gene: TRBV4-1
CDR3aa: CASSRAGSNTGELFF
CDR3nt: TGCGCCAGCAGCCGGGCCGGGTCGAACACCGGGGAGCTGTTTTTT

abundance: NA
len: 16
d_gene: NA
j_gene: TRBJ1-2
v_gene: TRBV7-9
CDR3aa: CASSPRAGGFNYGYTF
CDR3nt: TGTGCCAGCAGCCCCCGGGCGGGCGGATTTAACTATGGCTACACCTTC

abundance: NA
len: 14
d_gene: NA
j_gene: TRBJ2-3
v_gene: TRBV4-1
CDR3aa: CASSSVRGHNTQYF
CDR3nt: TGCGCCAGCAGCTCCGTCCGAGGACATAATACGCAGTATTTT

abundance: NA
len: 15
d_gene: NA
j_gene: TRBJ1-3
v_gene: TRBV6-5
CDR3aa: CASSKSGLSGNTIYF
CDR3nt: TGTGCCAGCAGCAAATCAGGGCTCTCTGGAAACACCATATATTTT